This T cell receptor (beta chain) derives from a study of regulatory T cells in long-lasting Graves disease. Study results and caveats: Accuracy was possibly reduced by small sample size. Those with persistent disease had in common more public clonotypes (about 3,000) than new patients (approximately 970).

This clonotype was picked up a small number of times. Its antigen is still unknown. Time point described: persistent/refractory GD, antithyroid drugs over 5 years with positive TRAb. The TCR library used RNA extracted from PBMCs. From each patient, roughly 10 milliliters of peripheral blood was drawn and collected into an EDTA anticoagulant tube. Arm-PCR of CDR3 regions and iRepertoire HTBI primers were used to build TCR beta libraries. Each CDR3 protein is one row after TCRdb ran MiXCR on the multiplex PCR reads. The sample includes about 340,000 distinct CDR3 sequences, less than 20% of them seen just once. The CDR3 totals 15 residues. Trimming stripped 8 bases from V and 0 bases from J, with 14 bases between.

The TCR was taken from a female donor with Graves disease. The sequenced sample was peripheral blood mononuclear cells (PBMCs), obtained when the disease was refractory, from a patient treated with antithyroid drugs. V usage is TRBV12-3 or TRBV12-4 and J usage is TRBJ1-3, with a tentative D call TRBD1 (6 bases). The CDR3 spells CASRTGTTSGNTIYF. The CDR3 DNA follows: TGTGCCAGCCGTACTGGGACAACCTCTGGAAACACCATATATTTT.